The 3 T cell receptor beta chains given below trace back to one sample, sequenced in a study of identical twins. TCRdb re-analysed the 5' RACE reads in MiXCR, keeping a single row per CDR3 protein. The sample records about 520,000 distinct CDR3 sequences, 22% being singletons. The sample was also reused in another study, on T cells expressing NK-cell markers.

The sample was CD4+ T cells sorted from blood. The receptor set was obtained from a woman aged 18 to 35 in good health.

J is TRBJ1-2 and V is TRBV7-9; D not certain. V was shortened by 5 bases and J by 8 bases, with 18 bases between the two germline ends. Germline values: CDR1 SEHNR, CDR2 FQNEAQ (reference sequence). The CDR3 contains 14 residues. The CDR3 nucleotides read TGTGCCAGCAGCCCCCCTTGGACTGGACTAGGCTACACCTTC. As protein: CASSPPWTGLGYTF.

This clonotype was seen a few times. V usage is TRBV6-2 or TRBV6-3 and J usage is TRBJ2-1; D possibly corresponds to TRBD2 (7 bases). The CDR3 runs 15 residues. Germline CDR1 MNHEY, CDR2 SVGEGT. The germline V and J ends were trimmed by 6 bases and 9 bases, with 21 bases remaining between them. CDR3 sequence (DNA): TGTGCCAGCAGCTGGAGGCCGAAGGGGGGGGGTGAGCAGTTCTTC. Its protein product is CASSWRPKGGGEQFF.

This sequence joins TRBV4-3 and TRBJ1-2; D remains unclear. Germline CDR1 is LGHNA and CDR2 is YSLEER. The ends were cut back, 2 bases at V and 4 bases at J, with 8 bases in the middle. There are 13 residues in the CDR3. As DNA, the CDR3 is TGCGCCAGCAGCCAACAGCCTTTCTATGGCTACACCTTC. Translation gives CASSQQPFYGYTF.